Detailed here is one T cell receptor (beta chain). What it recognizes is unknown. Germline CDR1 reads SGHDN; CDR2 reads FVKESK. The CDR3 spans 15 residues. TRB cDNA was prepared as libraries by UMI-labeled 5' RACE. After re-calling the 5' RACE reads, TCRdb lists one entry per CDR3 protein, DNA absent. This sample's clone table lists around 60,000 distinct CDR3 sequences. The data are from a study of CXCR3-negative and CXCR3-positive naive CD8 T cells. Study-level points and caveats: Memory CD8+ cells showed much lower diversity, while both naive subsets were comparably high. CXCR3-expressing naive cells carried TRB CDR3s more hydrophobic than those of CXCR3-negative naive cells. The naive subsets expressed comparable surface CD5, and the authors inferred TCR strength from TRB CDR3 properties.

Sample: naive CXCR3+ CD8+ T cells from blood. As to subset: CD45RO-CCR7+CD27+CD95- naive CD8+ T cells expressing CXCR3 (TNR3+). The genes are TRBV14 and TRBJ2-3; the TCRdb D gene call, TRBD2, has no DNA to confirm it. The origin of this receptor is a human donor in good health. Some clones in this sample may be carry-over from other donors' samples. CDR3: CASSQVGGFGDTQYF.